The 28 T cell receptor beta chains given below trace back to one sample, sequenced in a study of blood T cell repertoires in COVID-19. Clones were read by immunoSEQ multiplex PCR, and TCRdb kept only the in-frame ones, dropping some. Among more than 300,000 clones listed, about 91% were seen once. The sequencing input was peripheral blood. Receptor source: a woman in her thirties with COVID-19, enrolled during active disease.

The chain is built from TRBV28 and TRBJ2-5; 7 bases map to TRBD1. V dropped 5 bases and J dropped 1; count of bases not matched to a gene: 10. CDR1 and CDR2 from the germline V gene are MDHEN and SYDVKM. The CDR3 covers 16 residues. The CDR3 DNA follows: TGTGCCAGCAGTCCTACCCCATACAGGGGCCAAGAGACCCAGTACTTC. Its protein is CASSPTPYRGQETQYF. The full variable domain, in which reference TRBV28 and TRBJ2-5 provide the parts outside the CDR3, is DVKVTQSSRYLVKRTGEKVFLECVQDMDHENMFWYRQDPGLGLRLIYFSYDVKMKEKGDIPEGYSVSREKKERFSLILESASTNQTSMYLCASSPTPYRGQETQYFGPGTRLLVL.

The chain couples TRBV6-4 to TRBJ2-2; D is perhaps TRBD2 (5 bases). Trimming shortened V by 5 bases and J by 5 bases, and 18 bases separated the two germline ends. CDR1 is MRHNA, CDR2 SNTAGT, per germline. The CDR3 sequence is 16 residues long. The CDR3 here is CASSLGILAGTGELFF. The CDR3 nucleotides read TGTGCCAGCAGTCTCGGGATCTTAGCAGGAACCGGGGAGCTGTTTTTT.

The rearrangement links TRBV4-2 to TRBJ1-2, with D tentatively TRBD1 (6 bases). The CDR3 is 13 residues long. V shed 3 bases and J shed 7 bases, with 12 bases lying between them. From germline, CDR1 is LGHNA and CDR2 YNFKEQ. The CDR3 DNA is TGTGCCAGCAGCCAGGATGTGGGGGCTGGCTACACCTTC. This translates into CASSQDVGAGYTF.

This clone has a handful of counts. The chain carries TRBV30 and TRBJ1-5; D remains unclear. Per germline, CDR1 GTSNPN and CDR2 SVGIG (reference sequence). V gave up 1 base and J gave up 6 bases, with 10 bases separating them. CDR3 length equals 13 residues. The CDR3: CAWSAFSSQPQHF. CDR3 sequence (DNA): TGTGCCTGGAGTGCATTTAGTAGTCAGCCCCAGCATTTT.

CDR3 nucleotide sequence: TGTGCCAGCAGCTTAGGACAGGGATTTTCTAGACTAGCCAAAAACATTCAGTACTTC. Amino acids: CASSLGQGFSRLAKNIQYF. The V call is TRBV7-2, the J call TRBJ2-4; 7 positions match TRBD1. CDR1 and CDR2 (germline): SGHTA, FQGNSA. V shed 1 base, J shed 0 bases, and the junction held 12 bases outside the gene matches. The CDR3 contains 19 residues.

The V and J genes are TRBV6-5 and TRBJ2-2, with D possibly TRBD1 on 6 matching bases. Germline V gene lookup returns CDR1 MNHEY and CDR2 SVGAGI. Trimming took 6 bases from V and 0 from J, leaving 11 bases between them. The CDR3 is 15 residues long. CDR3 coding DNA: TGTGCCAGCAGACGGACAGCCTCGAACACCGGGGAGCTGTTTTTT. As protein: CASRRTASNTGELFF.

The chain couples TRBV2 to TRBJ1-1; no reliable D call. The CDR3 runs 13 residues. Germline CDR1 and CDR2: SNHLY and FYNNEI. Trimming removed 3 bases from V and 3 bases from J, with 8 bases in between. CDR3 in amino acids: CASSDEGYTEAFF. The CDR3 DNA sequence: TGTGCCAGCAGTGACGAGGGTTACACTGAAGCTTTCTTT. The full variable domain, in which reference TRBV2 and TRBJ1-1 provide the parts outside the CDR3, is EPEVTQTPSHQVTQMGQEVILRCVPISNHLYFYWYRQILGQKVEFLVSFYNNEISEKSEIFDDQFSVERPDGSNFTLKIRSTKLEDSAMYFCASSDEGYTEAFFGQGTRLTVV.

The CDR3 region is CASSLVRGYQETQYF. CDR3 DNA: TGTGCCAGCAGCTTAGTCCGGGGGTACCAAGAGACCCAGTACTTC. The chain employs TRBV11-2 and TRBJ2-5; maybe TRBD2 (6 bases). The CDR3 is 15 amino acids. CDR1 and CDR2 (germline): SGHAT, FQNNGV. The germline V and J ends were trimmed by 1 base and 0 bases, with 9 bases remaining between them.

A single count supports this clone. This sequence joins TRBV19 and TRBJ1-2; D remains ambiguous. The CDR3 runs to 11 residues. V lost 6 bases, J lost 8 bases, and 10 bases lay in between. The germline gives CDR1 LNHDA, CDR2 SQIVND (reference sequence). The CDR3, as DNA: TGTGCCAGTAGGACTGAAGCCGGCTACACCTTC. Its protein is CASRTEAGYTF.

The V gene is TRBV5-1, the J gene TRBJ2-7, with 7 bases matching TRBD1. Trimming took 4 bases from V and 3 from J; bases not matched to a gene: 13. Per germline, CDR1 SGHRS and CDR2 YFSETQ. This CDR3 spans 16 amino acids. CDR3 sequence reads: CASSPLLGGQIYEQYF. CDR3 sequence (DNA): TGCGCCAGCAGCCCACTTCTAGGGGGACAGATCTACGAGCAGTACTTC.

The CDR3 is CAISGTANTEAFF. The CDR3 region has the DNA TGTGCCATCAGTGGGACAGCGAACACTGAAGCTTTCTTT. J is TRBJ1-1 and V is TRBV10-3, with D maybe TRBD1 (6 bases). The germline V gene has CDR1 ENHRY and CDR2 SYGVKD. CDR3 size: 13 residues. V was cut by 4 bases and J by 1 base, with 7 bases left in between.

V usage is TRBV19 and J usage is TRBJ2-1; D call uncertain. This CDR3 comprises 13 residues. Trimming took 3 bases from V and 2 from J, leaving 5 bases between them. The germline V gene encodes CDR1 LNHDA and CDR2 SQIVND (reference sequence). The CDR3 DNA reads as TGTGCCAGTAGTATTTCCGCCTACAATGAGCAGTTCTTC. Amino acid sequence: CASSISAYNEQFF.

This chain links TRBV5-4 with TRBJ2-5; perhaps TRBD2 as D (6 bases). The CDR3 has 14 residues. The germline V and J ends were trimmed by 0 bases and 1 base, with 7 bases remaining between them. Germline CDR1 SGHNT, CDR2 YYREEE (reference sequence). Here the CDR3 DNA reads TGTGCCAGCAGCTTGGCGGGGGTCCAAGAGACCCAGTACTTC. This gives the protein CASSLAGVQETQYF. The complete variable domain, with remaining parts taken from reference TRBV5-4 and TRBJ2-5, reads ETGVTQSPTHLIKTRGQQVTLRCSSQSGHNTVSWYQQALGQGPQFIFQYYREEENGRGNFPPRFSGLQFPNYSSELNVNALELDDSALYLCASSLAGVQETQYFGPGTRLLVL.

The chain employs TRBV19 and TRBJ1-5; 11 bases fit TRBD1. The germline gives CDR1 LNHDA, CDR2 SQIVND (reference sequence). The trim removed 7 bases at V and 0 bases at J, leaving 11 bases unmatched. The CDR3 covers 18 residues. This CDR3 reads CASNPLDRGLGSNQPQHF. The CDR3 DNA is TGTGCCAGTAATCCTCTGGACAGGGGGCTGGGTAGCAATCAGCCCCAGCATTTT.

The chain couples TRBV12-3 or TRBV12-4 to TRBJ2-1; 7 bases map to TRBD1. There are 12 residues in the CDR3. The J segment lost 14 bases and the V segment lost 7 bases, leaving 11 bases of the junction unmatched. As DNA, the CDR3 is TGTGCCAGCAAAACTCCAGGGACAGTCGAGTTCTTC. Its translation: CASKTPGTVEFF.

Only one count was recorded for this clone. The chain couples TRBV19 to TRBJ1-2, with 9 bases that match TRBD1. This CDR3 is built from 16 residues. CDR1 LNHDA and CDR2 SQIVND come from the germline V gene (reference sequence). The junction had 8 bases not matched to a gene; V was cut back by 5 bases and J by 1 base. The CDR3 here is CASSPGQGTFNYGYTF. The CDR3 region has the DNA TGTGCCAGTAGTCCGGGACAGGGAACGTTTAACTATGGCTACACCTTC.

V is TRBV12-3 or TRBV12-4 and J is TRBJ1-2, with 7 bases that match TRBD1. The V gene end was trimmed by 3 bases and the J gene end by 7 bases; junction bases not matched to a gene: 5. This CDR3 has 13 amino acids. CDR3 residues: CASSLTGSSGYTF. The CDR3 bases are TGTGCCAGCAGTTTGACAGGGTCAAGTGGCTACACCTTC.

This chain connects TRBV9 to TRBJ1-1, with D hard to call. Germline values: CDR1 SGDLS, CDR2 YYNGEE. V was shortened by 3 bases and J by 1 base, with 10 bases between the two germline ends. This CDR3 spans 14 amino acids. The CDR3 nucleotides read TGTGCCAGCAGCGCAGGTTCAGGGAACACTGAAGCTTTCTTT. Protein sequence: CASSAGSGNTEAFF.

This sequence joins TRBV2 and TRBJ2-1; 9 nucleotides align to TRBD2. Germline-derived CDR1 and CDR2 are SNHLY and FYNNEI. The CDR3 totals 15 residues. V gave up 7 bases and J gave up 4 bases; unmatched junction bases: 8. CDR3 bases: TGTGCCAGCACCAGGGAGACTAGCGGATACAATGAGCAGTTCTTC. It encodes CASTRETSGYNEQFF.

The V gene is TRBV2, the J gene TRBJ1-2; D not resolved. There are 15 residues in the CDR3. Looked up from germline, CDR1 is SNHLY and CDR2 is FYNNEI. V was pared by 1 base and J by 5 bases, with 14 bases between. CDR3 DNA sequence: TGTGCCAGCAGTGAAGTGAGACGGGGAGGATATGGCTACACCTTC. Its translation is CASSEVRRGGYGYTF.

This clone was detected only once. The J gene is TRBJ1-1, the V gene TRBV29-1; no clear D gene. This CDR3 is built from 12 residues. The germline V gene has CDR1 SQVTM and CDR2 ANQGSEA. The V and J ends lost 0 bases and 4 bases respectively, with 6 bases between them. CDR3 sequence: CSVEDPSTEAFF. DNA of the CDR3: TGCAGCGTTGAAGACCCCAGCACTGAAGCTTTCTTT.

This sequence joins TRBV6-5 and TRBJ1-2; 8 nucleotides align to TRBD1. The CDR3 sequence is 16 residues long. The junction had 8 bases not matched to a gene; V was cut back by 4 bases and J by 1 base. The germline V gene has CDR1 MNHEY and CDR2 SVGAGI. CDR3 sequence reads: CASSSPRTGNNYGYTF. The CDR3 DNA reads as TGTGCCAGCAGTTCCCCTAGGACAGGGAATAACTATGGCTACACCTTC.

This chain connects TRBV9 to TRBJ1-1; tentatively, D is TRBD1 (5 bases). The CDR3 extends over 15 amino acids. Germline-derived CDR1 and CDR2 are SGDLS and YYNGEE. Trimming stripped 1 base from V and 0 bases from J, with 10 bases between. The chain's CDR3 is CASSVMGQMNTEAFF. CDR3 DNA: TGTGCCAGCAGCGTAATGGGGCAGATGAACACTGAAGCTTTCTTT.

This clone was detected a few times. In nucleotides, the CDR3 is TGTGCCAGCAGTGAAGCGTGGGAAGGGGGTTCACCCCTCCACTTT. It encodes CASSEAWEGGSPLHF. The J gene is TRBJ1-6, the V gene TRBV6-1; a weak D match, TRBD1 (6 bases). The CDR3 spans 15 residues. Trimming took off 0 bases at V and 9 bases at J, with 12 bases between the two ends. Looked up from germline, CDR1 is MNHNS and CDR2 is SASEGT.

The genes are TRBV6-5 and TRBJ2-5; TRBD1 agrees at 10 bases. From germline, CDR1 is MNHEY and CDR2 SVGAGI. CDR3 length equals 15 residues. The J segment lost 7 bases and the V segment lost 4 bases, leaving 9 bases of the junction unmatched. In DNA, the CDR3 is TGTGCCAGCAGTTCGGCCGGGACAGGGGTTCGGACCCAGTACTTC. Translating it yields CASSSAGTGVRTQYF.

V is TRBV19 and J is TRBJ1-6; TRBD1 aligns across 8 bases. V was pared by 5 bases and J by 14 bases, with 14 bases of the junction left unmatched. The CDR3 has 15 amino acids. In germline, CDR1 is LNHDA, CDR2 SQIVND (reference sequence). The CDR3 region has the DNA TGTGCCAGTAGTGCCCCCGGGACAGGAGGGCGATCCCTCCACTTT. This encodes CASSAPGTGGRSLHF.

The V and J genes are TRBV9 and TRBJ1-1, with a tentative D call TRBD1 (5 bases). The CDR3 runs to 15 residues. V was shortened by 3 bases and J by 0 bases, with 12 bases between the two germline ends. Looked up from germline, CDR1 is SGDLS and CDR2 is YYNGEE. The CDR3 sequence is CASSASTALNTEAFF. CDR3 bases: TGTGCCAGCAGCGCGTCGACAGCTCTGAACACTGAAGCTTTCTTT.

The genes are TRBV28 and TRBJ2-5; 13 bases map to TRBD2. The V gene's germline CDR1 is MDHEN and CDR2 SYDVKM. The CDR3 extends over 16 amino acids. V shed 6 bases, J shed 1 base, and the junction held 5 bases outside the gene matches. The CDR3 reads CASRGGLAGIQETQYF. The CDR3 bases are TGTGCCAGCAGGGGGGGACTAGCGGGGATCCAAGAGACCCAGTACTTC.